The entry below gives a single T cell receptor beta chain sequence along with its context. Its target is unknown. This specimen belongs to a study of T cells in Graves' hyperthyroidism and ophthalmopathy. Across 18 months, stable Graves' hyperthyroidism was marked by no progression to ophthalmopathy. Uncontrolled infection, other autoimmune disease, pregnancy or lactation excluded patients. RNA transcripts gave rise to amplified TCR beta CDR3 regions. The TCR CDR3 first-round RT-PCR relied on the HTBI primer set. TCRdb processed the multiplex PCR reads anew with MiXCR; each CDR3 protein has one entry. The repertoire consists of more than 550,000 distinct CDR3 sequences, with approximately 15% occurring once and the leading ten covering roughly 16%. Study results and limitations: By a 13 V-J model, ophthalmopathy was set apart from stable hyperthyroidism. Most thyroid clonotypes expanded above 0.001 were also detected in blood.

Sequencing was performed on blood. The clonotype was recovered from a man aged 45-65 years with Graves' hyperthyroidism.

In nucleotides, the CDR3 is TGTGCCAGCAGCTACGGGCTAGCGGGCCGCTACGAGCAGTACTTC. Translating it yields CASSYGLAGRYEQYF. The rearrangement links TRBV11-2 to TRBJ2-7, with 8 bases matching TRBD2. V lost 4 bases, J lost 3 bases, and 8 bases stayed unmatched. Germline values: CDR1 SGHAT, CDR2 FQNNGV. The CDR3 sequence is 15 residues long.